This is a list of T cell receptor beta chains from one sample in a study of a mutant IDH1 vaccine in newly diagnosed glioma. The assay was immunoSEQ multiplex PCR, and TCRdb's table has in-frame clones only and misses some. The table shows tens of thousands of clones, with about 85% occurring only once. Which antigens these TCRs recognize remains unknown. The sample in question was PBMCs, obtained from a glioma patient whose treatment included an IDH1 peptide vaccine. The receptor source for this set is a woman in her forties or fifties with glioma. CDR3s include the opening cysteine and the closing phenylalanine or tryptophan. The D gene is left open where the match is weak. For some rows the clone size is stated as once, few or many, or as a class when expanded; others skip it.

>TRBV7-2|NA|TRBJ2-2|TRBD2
TGTGCCAGCAGCTCTAGTTTGACTAGCGGTGGGGAGCTGTTTTTT
CASSSSLTSGGELFF
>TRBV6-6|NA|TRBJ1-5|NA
TGTGCCAGCAGCCCCTCCCGCCAGCCCCAGCATTTT
CASSPSRQPQHF
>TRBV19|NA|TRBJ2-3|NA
TGTGCCAGTAGTCTCAGTAGGACAGATACGCAGTATTTT
CASSLSRTDTQYF
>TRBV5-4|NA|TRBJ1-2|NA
TGTGCCAGCAGCTTGGCCGTAACAGGGTTCGACTATGGCTACACCTTC
CASSLAVTGFDYGYTF
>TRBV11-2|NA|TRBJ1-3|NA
TGTGCCAGCAGCCCCTTCGGGAGCTCTGGAAACACCATATATTTT
CASSPFGSSGNTIYF
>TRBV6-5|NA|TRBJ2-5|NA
TGTGCCAGCAGTTCACAGGGGAGGCAACAAGAGACCCAGTACTTC
CASSSQGRQQETQYF
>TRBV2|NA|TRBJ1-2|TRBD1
TGTGCCAGCAGTGAGACAGGGGGCGGCTATGGCTACACCTTC
CASSETGGGYGYTF
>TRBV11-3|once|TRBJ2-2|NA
TGTGCCAGCAGCTTAAGGGGGGCAGTCACCGGGGAGCTGTTTTTT
CASSLRGAVTGELFF
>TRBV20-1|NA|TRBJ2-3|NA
TGCAGTGCGGCCTTTATATTTGAGTATTTT
CSAAFIFEYF
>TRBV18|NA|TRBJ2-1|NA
TGTGCCAGCTCACCTCTTAGTGAGGATGAGCAGTTCTTC
CASSPLSEDEQFF
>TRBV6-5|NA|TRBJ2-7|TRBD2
TGTGCCAGCAGTTACTCCCAGCGGGATTTCTCCTACGAGCAGTACTTC
CASSYSQRDFSYEQYF
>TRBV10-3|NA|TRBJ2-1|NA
TGTGCCATCAGTGGGGACACTCACAATGAGCAGTTCTTC
CAISGDTHNEQFF
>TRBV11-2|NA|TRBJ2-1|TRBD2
TGTGCCAGCAGACATATAGCGGGAGCCAACAATGAGCAGTTCTTC
CASRHIAGANNEQFF
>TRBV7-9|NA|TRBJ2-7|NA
TGTGCCAGCAGCCATCAATCAGAGTACGAGCAGTACTTC
CASSHQSEYEQYF
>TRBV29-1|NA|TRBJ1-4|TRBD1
TGCAGCGTGGGACAGAATAATGAAAAACTGTTTTTT
CSVGQNNEKLFF
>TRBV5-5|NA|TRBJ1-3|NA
TGTGCCAGCAGCTTGGCCGGACCTGGAAACACCATATATTTT
CASSLAGPGNTIYF
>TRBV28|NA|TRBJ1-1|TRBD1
TGTGCCACCTTGGTCTACGGACAGGGGCGAACTGAAGCTTTCTTT
CATLVYGQGRTEAFF
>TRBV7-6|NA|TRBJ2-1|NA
TGTGCCAGCAGCTTAGACGTTAACTACAATGAGCAGTTCTTC
CASSLDVNYNEQFF
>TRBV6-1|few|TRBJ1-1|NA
TGTGCCAGCACTTCGCACAGGGAGGCTGAAGCTTTCTTT
CASTSHREAEAFF
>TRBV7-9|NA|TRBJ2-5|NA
TGTGCCAGCAGCTCCCCCCTCGTGGCAGGGGAAGAGACCCAGTACTTC
CASSSPLVAGEETQYF
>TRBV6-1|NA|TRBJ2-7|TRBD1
TGTGCCACCAGACAGGGCCCCTACGAGCAGTACTTC
CATRQGPYEQYF
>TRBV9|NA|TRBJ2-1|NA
TGTGCCAGCAGCGTAGCTACGGCGGAGGCAGCGAGATCTTACAATGAGCAGTTCTTC
CASSVATAEAARSYNEQFF
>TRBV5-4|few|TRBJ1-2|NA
TGTGCCAGCAGACCCGTGGGGGGCTCCTATGGCTACACCTTC
CASRPVGGSYGYTF
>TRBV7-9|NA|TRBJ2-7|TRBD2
TGTGCCAGCAGCTTTGGGACTAGCGGCTACGAGCAGTACTTC
CASSFGTSGYEQYF
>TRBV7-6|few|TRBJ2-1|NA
TGTGCCAGCAGCTCCCGGGACGGTCCCTACAATGAGCAGTTCTTC
CASSSRDGPYNEQFF
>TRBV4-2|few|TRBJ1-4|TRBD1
TGTGCCAGCAGCCAAGATAAGACAGGGGGCCGTATTGAAAAACTGTTTTTT
CASSQDKTGGRIEKLFF
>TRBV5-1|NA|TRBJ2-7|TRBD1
TGCGCCAGCAGCCGGGACAGGGAAGGGAGCGAGCAGTACTTC
CASSRDREGSEQYF
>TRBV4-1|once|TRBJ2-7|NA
TGCGCCAGCAGCCAAGATGGGCAGGGAGACCTCTACGAGCAGTACTTC
CASSQDGQGDLYEQYF
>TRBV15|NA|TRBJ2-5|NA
TGTGCCACCAGCAGACAGTTCGAAGGGACCCAGTACTTC
CATSRQFEGTQYF
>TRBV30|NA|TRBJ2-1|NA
TGTGCCGCGGAGCGGGCCCAGGGAGGTAACTACAATGAGCAGTTCTTC
CAAERAQGGNYNEQFF
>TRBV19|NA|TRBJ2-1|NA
TGTGCCAGTAGTAATCGGCAGCCCCTGAAGCAGTTCTTC
CASSNRQPLKQFF
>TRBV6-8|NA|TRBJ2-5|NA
TGTGCAAGATCCGGCAGGCGCCATAAGACCCAGTACTTC
CARSGRRHKTQYF
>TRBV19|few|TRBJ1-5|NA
TGTGCCAGTAGTATCCGTGACAGCAATCAGCCCCAGCATTTT
CASSIRDSNQPQHF
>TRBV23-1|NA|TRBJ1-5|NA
TGCGCCAGCAGTCCTACAACACCCTCGGGGAATCAGCCCCAGCATTTT
CASSPTTPSGNQPQHF
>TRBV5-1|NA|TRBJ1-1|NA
TGCGCCAGCAGCTTGGAATGGATGAACACTGAAGCTTTCTTT
CASSLEWMNTEAFF
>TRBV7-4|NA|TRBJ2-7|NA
TGTGCCAGCAGCTGTAGACAGCCCCGCTCCTACGAGCAGTACTTC
CASSCRQPRSYEQYF
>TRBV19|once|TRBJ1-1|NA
TGTGCCAGTAGTATCCTCCGTCCGAACACTGAAGCTTTCTTT
CASSILRPNTEAFF
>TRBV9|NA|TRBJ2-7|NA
TGTGCCAGCAGCGTAGAAGGGGTGCCACCCTACGAGCAGTACTTC
CASSVEGVPPYEQYF
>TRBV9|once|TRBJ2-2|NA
TGTGCCAGCAGCCCAAAGGGGGGTGGGGCCGGGGAGCTGTTTTTT
CASSPKGGGAGELFF
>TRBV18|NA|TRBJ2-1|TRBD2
TGTGCCAGCCTTGTGGCGGGAGGACACAGTGAGCAGTTCTTC
CASLVAGGHSEQFF
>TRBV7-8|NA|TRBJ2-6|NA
TGTGCCAGCAGCTTAAGATACAGCTTCCGCTCTGGGGCCAACGTCCTGACTTTC
CASSLRYSFRSGANVLTF
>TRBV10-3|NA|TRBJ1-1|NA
TGTGCCATCAGTGAGGGGCAGGCGAACACTGAAGCTTTCTTT
CAISEGQANTEAFF
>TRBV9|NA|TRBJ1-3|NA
TGTGCCAGCAGCGTAGCACAGGCGGCCTCTGGAAACACCATATATTTT
CASSVAQAASGNTIYF
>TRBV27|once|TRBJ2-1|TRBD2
TGTGCCAGCAGTCAAGGAGCGGGGCCTTACAATGAGCAGTTCTTC
CASSQGAGPYNEQFF
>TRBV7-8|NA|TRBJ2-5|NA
TGTGCCAGCAGCTTAGGGACTATAGGGGAGACCCAGTACTTC
CASSLGTIGETQYF
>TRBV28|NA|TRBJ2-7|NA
TGTGCTTCCAGGGACCCTATCACCTACGAGCAGTACTTC
CASRDPITYEQYF
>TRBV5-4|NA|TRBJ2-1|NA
TGTGCCAGCAGCCCCACAGGGAATTCCAATGAGCAGTTCTTC
CASSPTGNSNEQFF
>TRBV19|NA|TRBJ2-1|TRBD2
TGTGCCAGTAGTTTCGGACTAGCGGGAGTTGAGCAGTTCTTC
CASSFGLAGVEQFF
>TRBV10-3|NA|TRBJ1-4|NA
TGTGCCATCAGTGACTCTGCCGAGGGACGTGAAAAACTGTTTTTT
CAISDSAEGREKLFF
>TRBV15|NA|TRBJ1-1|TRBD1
TGTGCCACCACCCGGGACAGGATGAACACTGAAGCTTTCTTT
CATTRDRMNTEAFF
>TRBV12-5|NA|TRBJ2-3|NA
TGTGCTAGTGGTTTGCCGGGAGCAGATACGCAGTATTTT
CASGLPGADTQYF
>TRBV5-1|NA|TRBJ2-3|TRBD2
TGCGCCAGCAGCGCCGGGACTACCACAGATACGCAGTATTTT
CASSAGTTTDTQYF
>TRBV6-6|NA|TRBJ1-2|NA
TGTGCCAGCTGGGCGGCCGACTATGGCTACACCTTC
CASWAADYGYTF
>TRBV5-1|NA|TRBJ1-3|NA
TGCGCCAGCAGCTTGACTCCCCAGGGGAATGGAAACACCATATATTTT
CASSLTPQGNGNTIYF
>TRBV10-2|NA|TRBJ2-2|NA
TGCGCCAGCAGCCCCGGGCCCACCGGGGAGCTGTTTTTT
CASSPGPTGELFF
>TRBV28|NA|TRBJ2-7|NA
TGTGCCAGCAGTTTATCAACGGGGGCCGCTGGGGATGAGCAGTACTTC
CASSLSTGAAGDEQYF
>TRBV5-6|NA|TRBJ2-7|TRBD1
TGTGCCAGCAGCCACAGGGACAGGTACGAGCAGTACTTC
CASSHRDRYEQYF
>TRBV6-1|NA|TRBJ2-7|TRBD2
TGTGCCAGCAGTGAAACGGGACTAGCATTCATCCTTAACGAGCAGTACTTC
CASSETGLAFILNEQYF